The 11 T cell receptor beta chains below come from one sample, sequenced in a study of post-analysis software for immune sequencing data. Study-wide findings and caveats: Controls showed lower frequencies than patients for four to six TRBV segments, and TRBV5-6, TRBV5-1 and TRBV20-1 were among these.

These receptors have no known antigen. Built from TCR beta cDNA, the libraries had unique molecular identifiers in them. Using its own MiXCR run on the PCR reads, TCRdb lists one record per CDR3 protein. Altogether some 500,000 distinct CDR3 sequences are present, 40% to 55% being singletons, with the ten largest covering around 10%. The material sequenced was blood. The receptor set was obtained from a girl aged 10-17 years with multiple sclerosis.

J is TRBJ2-7 and V is TRBV5-1, with TRBD1 matching over 7 bases. This CDR3 contains 14 residues. The ends lost 0 bases at V and 6 bases at J; junction bases unmatched: 6. The germline V gene has CDR1 SGHRS and CDR2 YFSETQ. The DNA of the CDR3 is TGCGCCAGCAGCTTGGTAGGGGGCACCTGCGAGCAGTACTTC. It encodes CASSLVGGTCEQYF.

The chain links TRBV20-1 to TRBJ1-6; 10 bases align to TRBD1. The CDR3 is 14 residues long. Germline-derived CDR1 and CDR2 are DFQATT and SNEGSKA (reference sequence). With 3 bases clipped from V and 8 bases from J, the junction kept 4 bases outside the gene matches. The CDR3 reads CSASLGTGDSPLHF. CDR3 nucleotides: TGCAGTGCTAGTCTCGGGACAGGGGATTCACCCCTCCACTTT.

This chain uses TRBV28 with TRBJ2-1, with 14 positions matching TRBD2. This CDR3 is built from 15 residues. Looked up from germline, CDR1 is MDHEN and CDR2 is SYDVKM. After removal of 6 bases from V and 9 bases from J, the junction contained 7 bases not matched to a gene. CDR3 protein: CASSPGTSGRVEQFF. The CDR3 DNA sequence: TGTGCCAGCAGCCCCGGGACTAGCGGGAGAGTTGAGCAGTTCTTC.

V usage is TRBV15 and J usage is TRBJ2-3; 14 nucleotides match TRBD2. Germline V gives CDR1 LNHNV, CDR2 YYDKDF (reference sequence). After removal of 3 bases from V and 0 bases from J, the junction contained 14 bases not matched to a gene. The CDR3 is made up of 21 amino acids. The CDR3 region has the DNA TGTGCCACCAGCAGCAGAGCATCCGGGACTAGCGGGAGTTGGAGCACAGATACGCAGTATTTT. It codes for CATSSRASGTSGSWSTDTQYF. Full variable domain (remainder filled in from reference TRBV15 and TRBJ2-3): DAMVIQNPRYQVTQFGKPVTLSCSQTLNHNVMYWYQQKSSQAPKLLFHYYDKDFNNEADTPDNFQSRRPNTSFCFLDIRSPGLGDTAMYLCATSSRASGTSGSWSTDTQYFGPGTRLTVL.

V usage is TRBV12-3 or TRBV12-4 and J usage is TRBJ2-7, with D possibly being TRBD1 or TRBD2 (5 bases each). V was trimmed by 6 bases and J by 0 bases, leaving 15 bases between them. This CDR3 has 15 amino acids. The CDR3 here is CASRTRDGSSYEQYF. CDR3 bases: TGTGCCAGCAGGACCCGGGACGGCAGCTCCTACGAGCAGTACTTC.

The chain uses TRBV9 and TRBJ2-1; no firm D call. CDR3 length equals 16 residues. Trimming removed 0 bases at V and 4 bases at J, with 14 bases between. The germline CDR1 and CDR2 sequences are SGDLS and YYNGEE. CDR3 protein: CASSVAFRSGYNEQFF. DNA for the CDR3: TGTGCCAGCAGCGTAGCCTTCCGAAGTGGATACAATGAGCAGTTCTTC.

This clonotype was counted between two and nine times. The chain has TRBV20-1 and TRBJ2-3, with D perhaps TRBD2 (5 bases). V lost 1 base and J 7 bases, leaving 6 bases between the germline ends. The CDR3 is made up of 11 amino acids. The germline CDR1 and CDR2 sequences are DFQATT and SNEGSKA (reference sequence). CDR3 sequence (DNA): TGCAGTGCTAGAGTCGGGAATACGCAGTATTTT. It codes for CSARVGNTQYF.

The V and J genes are TRBV7-8 and TRBJ2-4, with 13 positions matching TRBD2. CDR1 is SGHVS and CDR2 is FQNEAQ in the germline V gene. V gave up 5 bases and J gave up 0 bases; unmatched junction bases: 10. The CDR3 runs 19 residues. The CDR3 here is CASSALLAGGPLAKNIQYF. The CDR3 coding sequence is TGTGCCAGCAGCGCCTTACTAGCGGGAGGGCCATTAGCCAAAAACATTCAGTACTTC.

The chain combines TRBV6-6 with TRBJ2-2, with 7 bases fitting TRBD2. V dropped 3 bases and J dropped 5; count of bases not matched to a gene: 9. Germline V gene lookup returns CDR1 MNHNY and CDR2 SVGAGI (reference sequence). The CDR3 runs to 16 residues. The chain's CDR3 is CASSYWRETPTGELFF. CDR3 sequence (DNA): TGTGCCAGCAGTTATTGGCGGGAGACCCCAACCGGGGAGCTGTTTTTT.

The CDR3 DNA is TGTGCCACCAGCAGAGGGACCGGGGGGACTGAAGCTTTCTTT. Translating it yields CATSRGTGGTEAFF. The chain employs TRBV15 and TRBJ1-1, with TRBD1 as a possible D gene (5 bases). CDR1 is LNHNV, CDR2 YYDKDF, per germline (reference sequence). Trimming pared 1 base from V and 5 bases from J, leaving 11 bases between. The CDR3 is 14 residues long.

The rearrangement uses TRBV7-8 and TRBJ2-7; D possibly corresponds to TRBD2 (6 bases). Germline CDR1 SGHVS, CDR2 FQNEAQ. Trimming cost V 1 base and J 4 bases, with 14 bases left between them. This CDR3 contains 15 residues. The CDR3 nucleotides read TGTGCCAGCAGCTTAGAAGGAGATAGCGGATACGAGCAGTACTTC. The encoded protein is CASSLEGDSGYEQYF.